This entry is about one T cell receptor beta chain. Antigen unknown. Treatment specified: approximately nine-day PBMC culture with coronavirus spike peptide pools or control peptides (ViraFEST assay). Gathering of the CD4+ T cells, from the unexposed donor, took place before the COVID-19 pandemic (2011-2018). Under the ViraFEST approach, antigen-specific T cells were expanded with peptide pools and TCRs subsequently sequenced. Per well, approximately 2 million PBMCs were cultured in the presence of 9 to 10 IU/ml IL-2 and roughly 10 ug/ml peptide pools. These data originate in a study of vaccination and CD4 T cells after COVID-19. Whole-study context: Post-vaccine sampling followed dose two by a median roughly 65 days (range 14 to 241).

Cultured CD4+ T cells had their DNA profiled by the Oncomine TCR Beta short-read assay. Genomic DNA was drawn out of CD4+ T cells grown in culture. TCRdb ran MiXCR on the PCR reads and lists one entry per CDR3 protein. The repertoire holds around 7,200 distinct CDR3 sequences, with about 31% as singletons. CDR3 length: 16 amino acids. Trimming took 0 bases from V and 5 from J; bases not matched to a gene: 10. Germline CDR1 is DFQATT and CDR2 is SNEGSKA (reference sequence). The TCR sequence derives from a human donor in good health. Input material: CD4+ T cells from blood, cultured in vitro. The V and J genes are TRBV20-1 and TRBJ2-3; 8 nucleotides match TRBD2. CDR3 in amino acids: CSARDWGSGTGDTQYF. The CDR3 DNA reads TGCAGTGCTAGAGATTGGGGTAGCGGGACCGGAGATACGCAGTATTTT.